This T cell receptor beta chain emerged from a study of blood T cell repertoires in COVID-19. Whole-study context: The study drew acute and convalescent COVID-19 samples from the United States, Italy and Spain. PBMCs, B-cell-depleted T cells, or T cells provided the cDNA or gDNA that made up the material.

Germline CDR1 MNHEY, CDR2 SMNVEV (reference sequence). This CDR3 is 15 amino acids long. V lost 0 bases and J lost 1, with 9 bases in between. Sequencing used immunoSEQ multiplex PCR; TCRdb keeps in-frame clones, though not all of them. The sample includes about 330,000 clones, 85% to 90% of them seen just once. This TCR came from a woman in her forties or fifties with active or convalescent COVID-19. The chain links TRBV27 to TRBJ1-1; tentatively, D is TRBD1 (6 bases). The sequenced sample consisted of peripheral blood. This CDR3 reads CASSLSGGANTEAFF. The CDR3 nucleotides are TGTGCCAGCAGTTTATCCGGGGGGGCGAACACTGAAGCTTTCTTT.